These 22 T cell receptor beta chains were sequenced from one sample in a study of shared clonotypes between healthy human individuals. Assay: immunoSEQ multiplex PCR; the TCRdb copy retains only in-frame clones and omits some. This sample has about 380,000 clones, with around 96% found just once. The sample was memory CD8+ T cells sorted from blood. The subset was: CD45RO+ cells pooled with CCR7-negative TemRA cells. The receptors stem from a man aged 25 to 40 in good health.

V is TRBV11-3 and J is TRBJ2-1; TRBD1 matches 10 bases. Trimming removed 5 bases from V and 6 bases from J; junction bases left unmatched: 10. CDR1 is SGHNT, CDR2 YENEEA, per germline. The CDR3 runs to 16 residues. The CDR3 is CASSPHTGQGPNEQFF. CDR3 sequence (DNA): TGTGCCAGCAGCCCCCATACGGGACAGGGGCCCAATGAGCAGTTCTTC.

V usage is TRBV7-8 and J usage is TRBJ2-7; the match to TRBD2 covers 11 bases. The CDR3 extends over 18 amino acids. Germline V gene lookup returns CDR1 SGHVS and CDR2 FQNEAQ. J gave up 4 bases and V 3 bases, and 14 bases lay outside the gene matches. CDR3 DNA sequence: TGTGCCAGCAGCTTCGGTGCCGCCGGGACTAGCGGACTATACGAGCAGTACTTC. Amino acids: CASSFGAAGTSGLYEQYF.

The genes are TRBV7-9 and TRBJ2-1; possibly TRBD2 for D (6 bases). This CDR3 is 18 amino acids long. Between the trimmed V and J ends, which lost 2 bases and 4 bases, there was a span of 21 bases. Germline lookup yields CDR1 SEHNR and CDR2 FQNEAQ (reference sequence). CDR3 nucleotide sequence: TGTGCCAGCAGCTTACGTGCTAGCGACCGGTCCCGTTACAATGAGCAGTTCTTC. It specifies CASSLRASDRSRYNEQFF.

This clone was found once. The V and J genes are TRBV7-9 and TRBJ2-2, with unresolved D. This CDR3 is built from 14 residues. V was cut by 2 bases and J by 6 bases, with 10 bases left in between. Germline V gene sequence: CDR1 SEHNR, CDR2 FQNEAQ (reference sequence). CDR3 DNA sequence: TGTGCCAGCAGCTTAATCGATCGAGCCGGGGAGCTGTTTTTT. It specifies CASSLIDRAGELFF.

As concerns this clone: The sample holds other DNA sequences that translate to the same CDR3. CDR3 nucleotide sequence: TGTGCCACCAGCAGGCCCGCTGGGGTGGTGGGTGGGGGGTACACAGATACGCAGTATTTT. Residues: CATSRPAGVVGGGYTDTQYF. The gene calls are TRBV15 and TRBJ2-3; TRBD2 is a possible D gene (6 bases). Germline V CDR1 and CDR2: LNHNV, YYDKDF (reference sequence). CDR3 size: 20 residues. V lost 3 bases and J 2 bases, leaving 27 bases between the germline ends.

The V gene is TRBV18, the J gene TRBJ2-2, with unresolved D. The CDR3 spans 13 residues. Germline V CDR1 and CDR2: KGHSH, LQKENI. V gave up 1 base and J gave up 7 bases, with 7 bases separating them. CDR3 amino acids: CASSPLIYGELFF. The DNA of the CDR3 is TGTGCCAGCTCACCACTCATTTACGGGGAGCTGTTTTTT. Using reference TRBV18 and TRBJ2-2 for the parts outside the CDR3, the full variable domain is NAGVMQNPRHLVRRRGQEARLRCSPMKGHSHVYWYRQLPEEGLKFMVYLQKENIIDESGMPKERFSAEFPKEGPSILRIQQVVRGDSAAYFCASSPLIYGELFFGEGSRLTVL.

This clone was seen a single time. The rearrangement links TRBV6-5 to TRBJ1-2, with 8 nucleotides matching TRBD1. This CDR3 spans 15 amino acids. In germline, CDR1 is MNHEY, CDR2 SVGAGI. V lost 2 bases, J lost 4 bases, and 6 bases stayed unmatched. CDR3 residues: CASSYLPGGGYGYTF. The CDR3 coding sequence is TGTGCCAGCAGTTACCTGCCAGGGGGCGGCTATGGCTACACCTTC.

The V call is TRBV5-1, the J call TRBJ2-5; D might be TRBD1 or TRBD2, each matching 5 bases. V was pared by 4 bases and J by 5 bases, with 15 bases between. The CDR3 is 14 residues long. The germline CDR1 and CDR2 sequences are SGHRS and YFSETQ. The CDR3 region has the DNA TGCGCCAGCAGCGAAGGGACGCCGGGGGAGACCCAGTACTTC. Translation gives CASSEGTPGETQYF.

The rearrangement joins TRBV7-2 to TRBJ2-7, with D perhaps matching TRBD2 (6 bases). V shed 5 bases and J shed 2 bases, with 16 bases lying between them. Germline CDR1 reads SGHTA; CDR2 reads FQGNSA. The CDR3 is 15 amino acids. CDR3 in amino acids: CASSGPRGNPYEQYF. For the CDR3, the DNA is TGTGCCAGCAGCGGTCCTCGCGGGAATCCCTACGAGCAGTACTTC. The full variable domain, its missing parts supplied by reference TRBV7-2 and TRBJ2-7, is GAGVSQSPSNKVTEKGKDVELRCDPISGHTALYWYRQSLGQGLEFLIYFQGNSAPDKSGLPSDRFSAERTGGSVSTLTIQRTQQEDSAVYLCASSGPRGNPYEQYFGPGTRLTVT.

The rearrangement links TRBV28 to TRBJ1-5, with no clear D. Per germline, CDR1 MDHEN and CDR2 SYDVKM. The CDR3 contains 14 residues. V was cut by 2 bases and J by 4 bases, with 9 bases left in between. CDR3 amino acids: CASSLIAVNQPQHF. The CDR3 coding sequence is TGTGCCAGCAGTTTAATAGCGGTGAATCAGCCCCAGCATTTT.

The gene calls are TRBV23-1 and TRBJ2-7; D is undetermined. TRBV23-1 is classed as an ORF, of uncertain function. This CDR3 is built from 15 residues. The V end lost 2 bases, the J end lost 0 bases, and 11 bases lay between the germline ends. The CDR3 is CASSQHRAFSYEQYF. The CDR3 DNA is TGCGCCAGCAGTCAACACCGGGCCTTCTCCTACGAGCAGTACTTC.

The chain recombines TRBV11-2 with TRBJ2-7; 9 nucleotides line up with TRBD1. CDR3 length: 14 residues. J lost 4 bases, V lost 3 bases, and 4 bases had no gene match. The germline gives CDR1 SGHAT, CDR2 FQNNGV. CDR3 bases: TGTGCCAGCAGCTTCCGGACAGGGGATTACGAGCAGTACTTC. As protein: CASSFRTGDYEQYF.

The chain couples TRBV13 to TRBJ2-1, with D perhaps matching TRBD2 (6 bases). There are 17 residues in the CDR3. CDR1 and CDR2 from the germline V gene are PRHDT and FYEKMQ (reference sequence). V was trimmed by 4 bases and J by 3 bases, leaving 19 bases between them. CDR3 region: CASSSTIADPNYNEQFF. The CDR3 DNA follows: TGTGCCAGCAGCTCAACGATAGCGGATCCAAACTACAATGAGCAGTTCTTC. Using reference TRBV13 and TRBJ2-1 for the parts outside the CDR3, the full variable domain is AAGVIQSPRHLIKEKRETATLKCYPIPRHDTVYWYQQGPGQDPQFLISFYEKMQSDKGSIPDRFSAQQFSDYHSELNMSSLELGDSALYFCASSSTIADPNYNEQFFGPGTRLTVL.

As regards this clone: Distinct nucleotide sequences in the sample also encode this CDR3. The chain links TRBV9 to TRBJ2-3; D tentatively fits TRBD1 or TRBD2 (5 bases each). Between the trimmed V and J ends, which lost 2 bases and 2 bases, there was a span of 9 bases. This CDR3 has 14 amino acids. CDR1 and CDR2 (germline): SGDLS, YYNGEE. CDR3 in DNA: TGTGCCAGCAGCGTGGGGCGGGTCACAGATACGCAGTATTTT. Translated, it gives CASSVGRVTDTQYF.

About this clone: Other DNA sequences in the sample encode the same CDR3. The gene calls are TRBV11-2 and TRBJ1-1; tentative D call: TRBD1 (5 bases). There are 13 residues in the CDR3. Trimming removed 2 bases at V and 5 bases at J, with 9 bases between. The germline gives CDR1 SGHAT, CDR2 FQNNGV. Here the CDR3 DNA reads TGTGCCAGCAGCTTATCGGGGGGAACTGAAGCTTTCTTT. Protein sequence: CASSLSGGTEAFF. The whole variable domain, remainder taken from reference TRBV11-2 and TRBJ1-1, is EAGVAQSPRYKIIEKRQSVAFWCNPISGHATLYWYQQILGQGPKLLIQFQNNGVVDDSQLPKDRFSAERLKGVDSTLKIQPAKLEDSAVYLCASSLSGGTEAFFGQGTRLTVV.

The V call is TRBV6-6, the J call TRBJ2-7; 9 bases agree with TRBD2. V was clipped by 6 bases and J by 4 bases; unmatched bases: 10. This CDR3 has 15 residues. CDR1 is MNHNY and CDR2 is SVGAGI in the germline V gene (reference sequence). CDR3 in amino acids: CASRTAGGPMYEQYF. DNA for the CDR3: TGTGCCAGCAGGACGGCGGGAGGGCCTATGTACGAGCAGTACTTC.

This clone was observed once. The V and J genes are TRBV28 and TRBJ1-2, with 7 bases aligning to TRBD1. Trimming removed 7 bases from V and 8 bases from J; junction bases left unmatched: 13. This CDR3 region has 14 residues. Germline CDR1 reads MDHEN; CDR2 reads SYDVKM. CDR3 bases: TGTGCCAGCAACCCGACAGGGTTCTTTTTCGGCTACACCTTC. This gives the protein CASNPTGFFFGYTF.

The J gene is TRBJ1-1, the V gene TRBV4-1; 7 bases match TRBD1. This CDR3 has 13 amino acids. Looked up from germline, CDR1 is MGHRA and CDR2 is YSYEKL. Trimming took 7 bases from V and 6 from J; bases not matched to a gene: 8. CDR3 in DNA: TGCGCCAGCACCTTCGACAGGGAGGCTGAAGCTTTCTTT. Translation gives CASTFDREAEAFF.

The chain employs TRBV28 and TRBJ2-5, with TRBD1 matching over 9 bases. V trimming: 6 bases; J trimming: 4 bases; junction bases outside the gene matches: 9. CDR1 and CDR2 (germline): MDHEN, SYDVKM. The CDR3 extends over 15 amino acids. CDR3 region: CASSRQGVVVETQYF. The CDR3 nucleotides read TGTGCCAGCAGCCGACAGGGGGTAGTGGTAGAGACCCAGTACTTC.

This chain links TRBV7-9 with TRBJ2-3; tentative D call: TRBD1 (5 bases). This CDR3 has 15 amino acids. Germline-derived CDR1 and CDR2 are SEHNR and FQNEAQ (reference sequence). With 3 bases removed from V and 5 bases from J, the gap between germline ends came to 15 bases. The CDR3 coding sequence is TGTGCCAGCAGCTTGACAGCCCAACTACAAGATACGCAGTATTTT. Its translation: CASSLTAQLQDTQYF.

This chain joins TRBV6-1 and TRBJ1-2, with no clear D. Looked up from germline, CDR1 is MNHNS and CDR2 is SASEGT. The V end lost 7 bases, the J end lost 2 bases, and 17 bases lay between the germline ends. The CDR3 is 15 residues long. In DNA form, the CDR3 reads TGTGCCAGCACCATAAGCAGTCGTCAGAACTATGGCTACACCTTC. Protein sequence: CASTISSRQNYGYTF.

CDR3 in amino acids: CASSFMANEQFF. The CDR3 bases are TGTGCCAGCAGCTTTATGGCTAATGAGCAGTTCTTC. The V and J genes are TRBV7-9 and TRBJ2-1; D gene ambiguous. Germline CDR1 is SEHNR and CDR2 is FQNEAQ (reference sequence). The CDR3 has 12 residues. V lost 3 bases, J lost 7 bases, and 7 bases lay in between.